The present TCR beta chain was sequenced within a study of siplizumab effects on memory and regulatory T cells. Regarding this clone: Its antigen is still unknown.

CDR3 length: 15 amino acids. Germline loops: CDR1 MNHEY, CDR2 SMNVEV (reference sequence). The ends were cut back, 1 base at V and 3 bases at J, with 10 bases in the middle. General study findings and limits: Of the alloreactive clones, only a minor fraction mapped to unstimulated subsets. Suppression by proliferating Tregs derived from siplizumab cultures was not verified.

Each sample had around 99,000 TCR templates assayed. This table comes from immunoSEQ multiplex PCR, and its TCRdb copy is limited to in-frame clones, with some not included. The sample has more than 60,000 clones; roughly 97% are singletons. The TCR was taken from a human donor in good health. Material for sequencing was naive CD8+ T cells sorted from blood. The rearrangement links TRBV27 to TRBJ1-5; weak D call: TRBD1 (5 bases). CDR3 in amino acids: CASSLWGDSNQPQHF. The DNA of the CDR3 is TGTGCCAGCAGTTTATGGGGGGACTCCAATCAGCCCCAGCATTTT.